The source of this T cell receptor (beta chain) is a study of T cell responses to AZD1222 COVID-19 vaccine. Assay: immunoSEQ multiplex PCR; the TCRdb copy retains only in-frame clones and omits some. Among more than 150,000 clones listed, approximately 90% were seen once. This CDR3 has 15 amino acids. Trimming removed 7 bases from V and 0 bases from J; junction bases left unmatched: 2. CDR1 and CDR2 from the germline V gene are SGDLS and YYNGEE. This receptor was taken from an adult in good health. The chain recombines TRBV9 with TRBJ2-1, with 12 bases identical to TRBD2. The source material was peripheral blood, sampled on day 0 of AZD1222 vaccination. This CDR3 reads CASSTSGSSYNEQFF. The DNA for the CDR3 is TGTGCCAGCTCGACTAGCGGGAGCTCCTACAATGAGCAGTTCTTC.